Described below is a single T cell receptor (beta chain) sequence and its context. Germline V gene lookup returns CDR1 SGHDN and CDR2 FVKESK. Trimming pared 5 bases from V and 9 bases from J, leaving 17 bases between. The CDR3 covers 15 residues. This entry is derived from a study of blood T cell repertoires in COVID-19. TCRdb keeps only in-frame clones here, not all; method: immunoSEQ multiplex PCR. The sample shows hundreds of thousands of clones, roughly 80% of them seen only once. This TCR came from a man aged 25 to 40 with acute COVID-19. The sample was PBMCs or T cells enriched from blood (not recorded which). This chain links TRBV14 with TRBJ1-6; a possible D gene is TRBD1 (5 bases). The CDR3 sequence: CASSFGQGNVSPLHF. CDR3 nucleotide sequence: TGTGCCAGCAGCTTTGGCCAGGGTAACGTTTCACCCCTCCACTTT.